This T cell receptor (beta chain) emerged from a study of somatic mutations in cytotoxic T cells in rheumatoid arthritis. Points from the study as a whole: TRBV07 showed slight underrepresentation in rheumatoid arthritis patients, unadjusted for multiple comparisons. Over 20% of CD8+ cells belonged to the largest CD8+ clone in about an eighth of the roughly 60 patients.

Profiled with immunoSEQ multiplex PCR; TCRdb holds only in-frame clones, not every one. This sample has roughly 6,400 clones, with 80% found just once. CD4+ and CD8+ cells were isolated by positive magnetic bead selection, with purity checked by flow cytometry. CDR1 MDHEN and CDR2 SYDVKM come from the germline V gene. Trimming stripped 5 bases from V and 7 bases from J, with 14 bases between. The CDR3 contains 13 residues. Comments on this clone: What it recognizes is unknown.

The V gene is TRBV28, the J gene TRBJ1-1, with no clear D. Source material: CD8+ T cells sorted from blood. This sequence was found in an adult with rheumatoid arthritis. The CDR3 loop reads CASSRTSAGEAFF. The CDR3 nucleotides are TGTGCCAGCAGTCGAACGTCGGCGGGTGAAGCTTTCTTT.